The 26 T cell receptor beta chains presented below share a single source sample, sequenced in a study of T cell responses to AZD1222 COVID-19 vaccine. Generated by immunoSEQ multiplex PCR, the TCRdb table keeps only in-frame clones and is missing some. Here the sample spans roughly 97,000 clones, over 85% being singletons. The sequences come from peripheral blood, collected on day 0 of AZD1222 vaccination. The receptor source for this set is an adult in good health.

This chain's CDR3 is CASSQGGLAGALDTQYF. CDR3 nucleotide sequence: TGTGCCAGCAGCCAAGGTGGGCTAGCGGGAGCCTTAGATACGCAGTATTTT. This chain connects TRBV4-2 to TRBJ2-3, with 10 bases fitting TRBD2. Germline lookup yields CDR1 LGHNA and CDR2 YNFKEQ. The CDR3 has 17 amino acids. The ends lost 1 base at V and 5 bases at J; junction bases unmatched: 9.

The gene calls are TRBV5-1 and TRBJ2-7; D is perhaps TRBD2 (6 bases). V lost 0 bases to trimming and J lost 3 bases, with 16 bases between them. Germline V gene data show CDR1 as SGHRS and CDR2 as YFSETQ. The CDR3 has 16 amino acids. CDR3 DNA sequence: TGCGCCAGCAGCTTGGGTGGGACTGCTGCCCGCTACGAGCAGTACTTC. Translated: CASSLGGTAARYEQYF. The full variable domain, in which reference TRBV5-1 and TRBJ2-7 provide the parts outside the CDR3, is KAGVTQTPRYLIKTRGQQVTLSCSPISGHRSVSWYQQTPGQGLQFLFEYFSETQRNKGNFPGRFSGRQFSNSRSEMNVSTLELGDSALYLCASSLGGTAARYEQYFGPGTRLTVT.

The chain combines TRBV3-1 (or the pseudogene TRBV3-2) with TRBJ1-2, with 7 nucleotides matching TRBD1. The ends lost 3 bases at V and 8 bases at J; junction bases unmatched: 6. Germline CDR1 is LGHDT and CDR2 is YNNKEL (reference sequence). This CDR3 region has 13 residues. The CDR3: CASSQEGAGGYTF. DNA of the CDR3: TGTGCCAGCAGCCAGGAGGGGGCGGGAGGCTACACCTTC.

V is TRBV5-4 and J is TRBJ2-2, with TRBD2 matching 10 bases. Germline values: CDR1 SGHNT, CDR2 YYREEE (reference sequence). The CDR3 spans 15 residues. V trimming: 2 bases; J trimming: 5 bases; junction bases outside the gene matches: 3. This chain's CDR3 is CASSFPSGSTGELFF. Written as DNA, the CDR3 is TGTGCCAGCAGCTTTCCTAGCGGGAGTACCGGGGAGCTGTTTTTT.

The CDR3 loop is CASSQSETQYF. DNA for the CDR3: TGTGCCAGCAGCCAATCAGAGACCCAGTACTTC. The genes are TRBV3-1 (or the pseudogene TRBV3-2) and TRBJ2-5; D gene unclear. This CDR3 is 11 amino acids long. V lost 2 bases to trimming and J lost 4 bases, with 2 bases between them. Per the germline V gene, CDR1 is LGHDT and CDR2 is YNNKEL (reference sequence).

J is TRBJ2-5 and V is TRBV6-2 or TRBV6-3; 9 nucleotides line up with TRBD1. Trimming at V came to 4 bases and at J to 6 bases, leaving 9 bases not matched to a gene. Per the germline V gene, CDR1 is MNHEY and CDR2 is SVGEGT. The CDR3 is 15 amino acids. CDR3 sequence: CASSSHPGTGQTQYF. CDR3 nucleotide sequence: TGTGCCAGCAGTTCCCACCCCGGGACAGGGCAGACCCAGTACTTC.

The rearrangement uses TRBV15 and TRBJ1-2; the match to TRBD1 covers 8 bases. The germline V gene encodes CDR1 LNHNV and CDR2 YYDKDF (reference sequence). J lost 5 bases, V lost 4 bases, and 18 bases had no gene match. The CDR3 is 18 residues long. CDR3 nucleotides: TGTGCCACCAGCACACCCCAAGGAGGGACAGGAGGAGGGTATGGCTACACCTTC. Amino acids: CATSTPQGGTGGGYGYTF.

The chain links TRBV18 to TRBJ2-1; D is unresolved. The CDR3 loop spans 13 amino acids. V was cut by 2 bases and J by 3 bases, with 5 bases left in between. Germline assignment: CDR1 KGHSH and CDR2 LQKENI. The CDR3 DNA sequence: TGTGCCAGCTCACCAACGGACTACAATGAGCAGTTCTTC. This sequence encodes CASSPTDYNEQFF.

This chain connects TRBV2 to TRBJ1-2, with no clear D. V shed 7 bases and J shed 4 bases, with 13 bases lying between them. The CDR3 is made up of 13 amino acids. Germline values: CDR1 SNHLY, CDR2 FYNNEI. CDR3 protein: CASIRIFGYGYTF. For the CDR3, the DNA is TGTGCCAGCATTAGGATCTTTGGCTATGGCTACACCTTC.

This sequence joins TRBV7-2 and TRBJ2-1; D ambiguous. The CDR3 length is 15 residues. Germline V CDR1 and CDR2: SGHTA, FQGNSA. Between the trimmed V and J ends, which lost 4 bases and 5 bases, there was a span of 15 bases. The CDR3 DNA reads TGTGCCAGCAGCTCCTCTGGGTCTAGGGACAATGAGCAGTTCTTC. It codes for CASSSSGSRDNEQFF.

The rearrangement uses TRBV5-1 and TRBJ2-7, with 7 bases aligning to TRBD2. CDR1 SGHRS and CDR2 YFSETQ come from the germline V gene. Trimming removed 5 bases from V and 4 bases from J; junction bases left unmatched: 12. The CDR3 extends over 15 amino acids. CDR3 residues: CASRASGVGLYEQYF. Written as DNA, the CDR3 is TGCGCCAGCAGGGCTAGCGGAGTTGGACTATACGAGCAGTACTTC. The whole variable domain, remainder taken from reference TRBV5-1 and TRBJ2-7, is KAGVTQTPRYLIKTRGQQVTLSCSPISGHRSVSWYQQTPGQGLQFLFEYFSETQRNKGNFPGRFSGRQFSNSRSEMNVSTLELGDSALYLCASRASGVGLYEQYFGPGTRLTVT.

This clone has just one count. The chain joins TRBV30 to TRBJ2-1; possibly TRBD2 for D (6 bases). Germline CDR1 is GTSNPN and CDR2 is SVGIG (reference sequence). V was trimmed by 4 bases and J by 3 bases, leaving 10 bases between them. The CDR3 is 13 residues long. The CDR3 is CAWTSAVYNEQFF. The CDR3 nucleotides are TGTGCCTGGACTAGCGCCGTCTACAATGAGCAGTTCTTC.

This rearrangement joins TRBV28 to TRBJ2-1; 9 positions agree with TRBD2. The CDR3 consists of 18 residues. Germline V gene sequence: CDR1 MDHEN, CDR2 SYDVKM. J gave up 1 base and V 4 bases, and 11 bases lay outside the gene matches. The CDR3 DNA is TGTGCCAGCAGTTCCCGTTTAGCGGGAGAAGCGTCCTACAATGAGCAGTTCTTC. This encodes CASSSRLAGEASYNEQFF.

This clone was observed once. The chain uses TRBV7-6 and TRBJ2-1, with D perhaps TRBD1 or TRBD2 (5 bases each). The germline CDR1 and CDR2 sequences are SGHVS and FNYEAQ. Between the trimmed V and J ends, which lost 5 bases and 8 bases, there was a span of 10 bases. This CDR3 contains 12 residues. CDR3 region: CASSRGVDEQFF. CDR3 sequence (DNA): TGTGCCAGCAGCAGAGGGGTTGATGAGCAGTTCTTC.

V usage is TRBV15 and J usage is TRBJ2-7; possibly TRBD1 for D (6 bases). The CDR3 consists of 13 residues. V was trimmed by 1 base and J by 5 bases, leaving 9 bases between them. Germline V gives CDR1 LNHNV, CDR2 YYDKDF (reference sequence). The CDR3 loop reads CATSRVGGNEQYF. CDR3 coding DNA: TGTGCCACCAGCAGAGTTGGGGGCAACGAGCAGTACTTC.

CDR3 DNA: TGTGCCAGCAGTTATGCGGCAGAGACCCAGTACTTC. This encodes CASSYAAETQYF. The chain combines TRBV12-3 or TRBV12-4 with TRBJ2-5, with D uncertain. This CDR3 comprises 12 residues. The V and J ends lost 4 bases and 4 bases respectively, with 7 bases between them.

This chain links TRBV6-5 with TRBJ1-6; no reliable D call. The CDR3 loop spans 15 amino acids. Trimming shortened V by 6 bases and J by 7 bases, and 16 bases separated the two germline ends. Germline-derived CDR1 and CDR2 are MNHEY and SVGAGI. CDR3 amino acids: CASSRPPGSNSPLHF. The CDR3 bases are TGTGCCAGCAGCAGACCCCCGGGAAGCAATTCACCCCTCCACTTT.

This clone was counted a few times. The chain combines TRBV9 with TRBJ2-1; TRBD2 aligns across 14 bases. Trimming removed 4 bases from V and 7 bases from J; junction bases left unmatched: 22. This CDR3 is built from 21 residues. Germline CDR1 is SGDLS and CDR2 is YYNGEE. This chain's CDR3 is CASSLQGWGLAGVNGPNEQFF. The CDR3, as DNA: TGTGCCAGCAGCCTCCAAGGGTGGGGACTAGCGGGAGTAAATGGGCCGAATGAGCAGTTCTTC.

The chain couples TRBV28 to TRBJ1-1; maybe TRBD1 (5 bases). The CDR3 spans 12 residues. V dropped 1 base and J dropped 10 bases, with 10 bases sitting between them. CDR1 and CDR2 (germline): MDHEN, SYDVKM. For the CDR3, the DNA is TGTGCCAGCAGTTTATTTCAGGGACGAGCTTTCTTT. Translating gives CASSLFQGRAFF.

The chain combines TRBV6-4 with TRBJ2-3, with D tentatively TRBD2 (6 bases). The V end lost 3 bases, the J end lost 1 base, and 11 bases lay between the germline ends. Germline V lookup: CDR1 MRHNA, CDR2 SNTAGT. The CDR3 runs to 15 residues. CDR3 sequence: CASSEREGGTDTQYF. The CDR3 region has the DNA TGTGCCAGCAGTGAGCGGGAAGGCGGCACAGATACGCAGTATTTT.

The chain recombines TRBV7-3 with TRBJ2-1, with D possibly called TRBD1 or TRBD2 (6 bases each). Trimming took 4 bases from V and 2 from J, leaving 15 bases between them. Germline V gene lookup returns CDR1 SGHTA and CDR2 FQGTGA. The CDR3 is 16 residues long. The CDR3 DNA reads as TGTGCCAGCAGCTGGGGAGGACAGCACCCCTACAATGAGCAGTTCTTC. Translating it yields CASSWGGQHPYNEQFF.

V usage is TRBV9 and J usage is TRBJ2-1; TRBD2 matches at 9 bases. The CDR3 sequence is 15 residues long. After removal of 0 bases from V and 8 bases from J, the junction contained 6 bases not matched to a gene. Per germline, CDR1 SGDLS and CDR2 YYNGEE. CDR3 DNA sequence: TGTGCCAGCAGCGTAGTAGGGCTAGCGGGATATGAGCAGTTCTTC. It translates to CASSVVGLAGYEQFF.

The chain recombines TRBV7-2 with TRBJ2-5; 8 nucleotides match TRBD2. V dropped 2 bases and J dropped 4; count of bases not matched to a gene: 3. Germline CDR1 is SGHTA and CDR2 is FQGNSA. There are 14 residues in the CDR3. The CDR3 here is CASSLLAGRETQYF. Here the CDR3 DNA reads TGTGCCAGCAGCTTATTAGCGGGAAGAGAGACCCAGTACTTC.

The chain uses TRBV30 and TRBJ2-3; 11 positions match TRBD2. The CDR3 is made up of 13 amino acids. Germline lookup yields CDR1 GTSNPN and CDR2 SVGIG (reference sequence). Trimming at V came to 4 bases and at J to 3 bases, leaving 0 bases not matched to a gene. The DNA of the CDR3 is TGTGCCTGGACTAGCGGGAGGACAGATACGCAGTATTTT. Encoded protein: CAWTSGRTDTQYF.

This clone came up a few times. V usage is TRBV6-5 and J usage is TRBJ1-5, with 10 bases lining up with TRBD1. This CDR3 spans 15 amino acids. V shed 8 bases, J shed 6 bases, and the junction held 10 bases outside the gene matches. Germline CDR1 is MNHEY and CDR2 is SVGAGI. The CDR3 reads CASAAGTGDFQPQHF. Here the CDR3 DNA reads TGTGCCAGCGCCGCCGGGACAGGGGATTTTCAGCCCCAGCATTTT.

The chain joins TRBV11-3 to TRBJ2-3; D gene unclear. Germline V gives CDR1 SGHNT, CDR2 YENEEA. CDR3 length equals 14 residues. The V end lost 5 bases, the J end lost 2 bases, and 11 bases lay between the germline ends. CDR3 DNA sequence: TGTGCCAGCAGCCCGACAAGTTACACAGATACGCAGTATTTT. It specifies CASSPTSYTDTQYF.